Listed below are T cell receptor beta chains from one sample, sequenced in a study of shared clonotypes between healthy human individuals. Only in-frame clones appear in the TCRdb table, and some are missing; sequencing was by immunoSEQ multiplex PCR. Altogether roughly 2,000,000 clones are present, just under 95% being singletons, with the ten largest covering around 1.8%. The sequencing input was naive CD8+ T cells from PBMCs. The receptors derive from a man aged 18 to 29 in good health. Some clones in this sample may be carry-over from other donors' samples. Each CDR3 is given with its conserved first and last residue. The order of the fields is J gene, clone size, V gene, D gene, CDR3 DNA, CDR3 protein. The D gene is left open where the match is weak. Where a row states a size, it is once, few, many or the class of an expanded clone; other rows omit it.

TRBJ2-7,-,TRBV4-2,-,TGTGCCAGCAGCTCGATGACGGGAGCCTCGGGCGAGCAGTACTTC,CASSSMTGASGEQYF
TRBJ2-7,-,TRBV7-9,TRBD2,TGTGCCAGCAGCTCGCCATCCAGACTAGCGGGAGGCCACGAGCAGTACTTC,CASSSPSRLAGGHEQYF
TRBJ2-5,once,TRBV30,-,TGTGCCTGGTCCTATGGAGGGGGTAGCGGAGAGACCCAGTACTTC,CAWSYGGGSGETQYF
TRBJ2-5,-,TRBV7-9,-,TGTGCCAGCAGCTTAGGGGGACCGGAGACCCAGTACTTC,CASSLGGPETQYF
TRBJ2-7,-,TRBV27,-,TGTGCCAGCAGTTTTGTGGGAGGCTCCTACGAGCAGTACTTC,CASSFVGGSYEQYF
TRBJ1-2,-,TRBV7-8,-,TGTGCCAGCAGCTTAGGCGGAACAGGCAACTATGGCTACACCTTC,CASSLGGTGNYGYTF
TRBJ2-7,-,TRBV6-5,-,TGTGCCAGCAGTTCCTGGTCGCTAGGCGAGCAGTACTTC,CASSSWSLGEQYF
TRBJ2-7,-,TRBV27,-,TGTGCCAGCAGTCCTTGGACTGCAGACGAGCAGTACTTC,CASSPWTADEQYF
TRBJ2-2,-,TRBV28,-,TGTGCCAGCAGCCCCCTCCTGGATACCGGGGAGCTGTTTTTT,CASSPLLDTGELFF
TRBJ1-3,-,TRBV9,TRBD1,TGTGCCAGCAGCGGGACAGGGGTCTCTGGAAACACCATATATTTT,CASSGTGVSGNTIYF
TRBJ2-1,-,TRBV21-1,-,TGTGCCAGCCTCGGGAGATTCTACAATGAGCAGTTCTTC,CASLGRFYNEQFF
TRBJ2-1,-,TRBV7-3,-,TGTGCCAGCAGCGCGAGGGGGGCTACTAGTGGTGCTGAGCAGTTCTTC,CASSARGATSGAEQFF
TRBJ2-1,-,TRBV6-5,-,TGTGCCAGCAGTTATTCCAGGGTCGGCAATGAGCAGTTCTTC,CASSYSRVGNEQFF
TRBJ2-3,once,TRBV5-6,TRBD2,TGTGCCAGCAGCGCTACCACCGGGGGGTTCGGAGATACGCAGTATTTT,CASSATTGGFGDTQYF
TRBJ2-6,-,TRBV6-1,-,TGTGCCAGCAGTGAGGCCGGGTATGGGGCCAACGTCCTGACTTTC,CASSEAGYGANVLTF